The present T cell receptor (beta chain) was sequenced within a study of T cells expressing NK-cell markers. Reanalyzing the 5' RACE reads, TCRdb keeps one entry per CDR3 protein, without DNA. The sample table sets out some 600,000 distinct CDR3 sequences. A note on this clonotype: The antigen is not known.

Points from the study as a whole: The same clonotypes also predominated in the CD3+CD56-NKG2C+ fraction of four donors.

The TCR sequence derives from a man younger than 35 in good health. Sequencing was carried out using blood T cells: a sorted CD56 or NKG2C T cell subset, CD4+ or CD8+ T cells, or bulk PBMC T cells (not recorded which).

The CDR3 sequence: CASSPKREPLSNEQYF. This rearrangement joins TRBV6-8 to TRBJ2-7; there is no DNA to check the TCRdb D call of TRBD2. The CDR3 runs 16 residues. Looked up from germline, CDR1 is MNHGY and CDR2 is SAAAGT.